This is a list of T cell receptor beta chains from one sample in a study of T cells after somatic rescue of genetic block. The assay was immunoSEQ multiplex PCR, and TCRdb's table has in-frame clones only and misses some. The repertoire holds about 12,000 clones, with under 85% as singletons. Sequencing used peripheral blood mononuclear cells (PBMCs). The receptor set was obtained from a boy younger than 18. CDR3s include the opening cysteine and the closing phenylalanine or tryptophan. Fields, in order: CDR3 DNA, CDR3 protein, D gene, J gene, V gene, clone size. The D gene is left open where the match is weak. Clone size is not always given. Where it is, it says once, few, many or a class for expanded clones.

TGCAGCATTAGACAGGGGTCGAACACTGAAGCTTTCTTT | CSIRQGSNTEAFF | TRBD1 | TRBJ1-1 | TRBV29-1 | -
TGTGCCAGCAGCTTGGTAGGGCGGGAGAGTCGCACCGGGGAGCTGTTTTTT | CASSLVGRESRTGELFF | TRBD2 | TRBJ2-2 | TRBV5-7 | -
TGTGCCAGCAGCGGAGGAAGGGAGGGGGAGCTGTTTTTT | CASSGGREGELFF | - | TRBJ2-2 | TRBV7-6 | -
TGCGCCAGCAGCCCGGGACAGGGTCCCTACGAGCAGTACTTC | CASSPGQGPYEQYF | TRBD1 | TRBJ2-7 | TRBV5-1 | -
TGTGCCAGCAGTTACCCGGGAGGCGAGCAGTACTTC | CASSYPGGEQYF | TRBD2 | TRBJ2-7 | TRBV2 | -
TGTGCCAGCAGTTTCCCTTGGCAGGACTCTGGGGCCAACGTCCTGACTTTC | CASSFPWQDSGANVLTF | - | TRBJ2-6 | TRBV28 | medium-sized
TGTGCCAGGAGAGATTCCCGGACAGTCTCACCCCTCCACTTT | CARRDSRTVSPLHF | - | TRBJ1-6 | TRBV7-3 | -
TGTGCCAGTTTGGACATATCGAACACTGAAGCTTTCTTT | CASLDISNTEAFF | - | TRBJ1-1 | TRBV6-6 | -
TGTGCCAGCAGCTTAGGACATCGGTTGAACACTGAAGCTTTCTTT | CASSLGHRLNTEAFF | - | TRBJ1-1 | TRBV11-2 | -
TGTGCCAGCAGTAGCGACGGATTCCCCTACAATGAGCAGTTCTTC | CASSSDGFPYNEQFF | - | TRBJ2-1 | TRBV6-5 | -
TGTGCCAGCAGTTTAGGGGAAGCGGGGAGCACAGATACGCAGTATTTT | CASSLGEAGSTDTQYF | TRBD2 | TRBJ2-3 | TRBV28 | -
TGTGCCAGAGACAACCGACTCTCCGGGACGGACTATTTCACCTACGAGCAGTACTTC | CARDNRLSGTDYFTYEQYF | - | TRBJ2-7 | TRBV19 | -
TGTGCCAGCAGCTTAGCGGGACATATGTACGAGCAGTACTTC | CASSLAGHMYEQYF | - | TRBJ2-7 | TRBV7-6 | medium-sized
TGTGCCAGCAGGGGAATAACCTTCGGGGAGCTGTTTTTT | CASRGITFGELFF | - | TRBJ2-2 | TRBV6-1 | medium-sized
TGTGCCAGCAGCTCGGGACTAGCGGGAGTAAATGAGCAGTTCTTC | CASSSGLAGVNEQFF | TRBD2 | TRBJ2-1 | TRBV7-6 | -
TGTGCCAGCAGTCGGACAAGACTGAACACCGGGGAGCTGTTTTTT | CASSRTRLNTGELFF | - | TRBJ2-2 | TRBV6-5 | -
TGTGCCAGCAGACCTACCGGGAGGGACTACGAGCAGTACTTC | CASRPTGRDYEQYF | TRBD2 | TRBJ2-7 | TRBV7-9 | -
TGCGCCAGCACCCAAACCGGGACAGGGGACACTGAAGCTTTCTTT | CASTQTGTGDTEAFF | TRBD1 | TRBJ1-1 | TRBV4-1 | -
TGTGCCAGCAGTTCACCCGCCTCTGGGGCCAACGTCCTGACTTTC | CASSSPASGANVLTF | - | TRBJ2-6 | TRBV28 | -
TGTGCCAGCAGTGAAGCGCGCACAGGGAGTAGGAATTCACCCCTCCACTTT | CASSEARTGSRNSPLHF | - | TRBJ1-6 | TRBV6-1 | -
TGCGCCAGCAGCCGCAGACATGCAACTAATGAAAAACTGTTTTTT | CASSRRHATNEKLFF | - | TRBJ1-4 | TRBV5-1 | -
TGTGCCAGCAGCTTAGCGCTCAGCTATACGCAGTATTTT | CASSLALSYTQYF | - | TRBJ2-3 | TRBV7-9 | -
TGCGCCAGCAGCTTGCTAAGCGGGAGGGCCAACAATGAGCAGTTCTTC | CASSLLSGRANNEQFF | TRBD2 | TRBJ2-1 | TRBV5-1 | -
TGTGCCAGCAAGGGGACTAGTGCCCGCCCACAAGAGACCCAGTACTTC | CASKGTSARPQETQYF | TRBD2 | TRBJ2-5 | TRBV2 | -
TGTGCCAGCACTTACCGGGACACCTATGGCTACACCTTC | CASTYRDTYGYTF | - | TRBJ1-2 | TRBV28 | -
TGTGCCAGTAGTATAGAATGGACAGGGGGGCAAGAGACCCAGTACTTC | CASSIEWTGGQETQYF | TRBD1 | TRBJ2-5 | TRBV19 | -
TGTGCCTGGAGCCGGGACAGGGCACTAGCTAACTATGGCTACACCTTC | CAWSRDRALANYGYTF | TRBD1 | TRBJ1-2 | TRBV30 | -
TGTGCCAGCTCTGGCCTACTAGCGGGGGAGAATGAGCAGTTCTTC | CASSGLLAGENEQFF | TRBD2 | TRBJ2-1 | TRBV18 | -
TGTGCCAGCAGACCTCCGGGACTCAGGACCGGGGAGCTGTTTTTT | CASRPPGLRTGELFF | - | TRBJ2-2 | TRBV28 | -
TGTGCCAGCAGTTTGGAAACGACGGAGCAGTACTTC | CASSLETTEQYF | - | TRBJ2-7 | TRBV28 | -
TGTGCCAGCTCACCTAGCGCTAATCAGCCCCAGCATTTT | CASSPSANQPQHF | - | TRBJ1-5 | TRBV18 | -
TGTGCCAGCAGCGGACAGACAAGGTTACAAAGTCGGGCCAACGTCCTGACTTTC | CASSGQTRLQSRANVLTF | - | TRBJ2-6 | TRBV4-2 | -
TGTGCCAGCAGGTTGGGACAGGGAGAGACCCAGTACTTC | CASRLGQGETQYF | TRBD1 | TRBJ2-5 | TRBV5-6 | -
TGTGCCTGGAGGCCAGGGAATGAAAAACTGTTTTTT | CAWRPGNEKLFF | - | TRBJ1-4 | TRBV30 | few
TGTGCCAGCAGCTTAGGAGGCGGGAGGGCCCCAGATACGCAGTATTTT | CASSLGGGRAPDTQYF | TRBD2 | TRBJ2-3 | TRBV11-3 | -
TGCGCCAGCAGCTTGGGGGCTAGCGGCACCGGGGAGCTGTTTTTT | CASSLGASGTGELFF | TRBD2 | TRBJ2-2 | TRBV5-1 | -
TGTGCCAGCAGTTACACTTTAGGGGGGCGGAACTACGAGCAGTACTTC | CASSYTLGGRNYEQYF | - | TRBJ2-7 | TRBV6-6 | -
TGTGCCAGCAGTTTCACAGGCAGGGTGAGAGGTGAGACCCAGTACTTC | CASSFTGRVRGETQYF | - | TRBJ2-5 | TRBV27 | -
TGTGCCAGCAGCATCAGGGTTACAGATACGCAGTATTTT | CASSIRVTDTQYF | - | TRBJ2-3 | TRBV11-3 | -
TGTGCCTGGAGTTTCAGGAGGGGGACGGTGATCTCGAACACCGGGGAGCTGTTTTTT | CAWSFRRGTVISNTGELFF | - | TRBJ2-2 | TRBV30 | -
TGTGCCAGCAGCTCCACCACTAGCGTTTCTAGCACAGATACGCAGTATTTT | CASSSTTSVSSTDTQYF | TRBD2 | TRBJ2-3 | TRBV7-9 | -
TGTGCCAGCAGCCCCCCCGGCGTCTCCTACAATGAGCAGTTCTTC | CASSPPGVSYNEQFF | - | TRBJ2-1 | TRBV4-2 | -
TGTGCCAGCAGCTTAGAAGGGCTTCAGTCCTACGAGCAGTACTTC | CASSLEGLQSYEQYF | - | TRBJ2-7 | TRBV7-6 | -
TGTGCCAGCAGCTCCCCCGGACTAGCGGGAGCTCCCCGGGACATTCAGTACTTC | CASSSPGLAGAPRDIQYF | TRBD2 | TRBJ2-4 | TRBV11-2 | -
TGTGCCAGCAGTCCCGGGACAGCGTGGTATTCACCCCTCCACTTT | CASSPGTAWYSPLHF | TRBD1 | TRBJ1-6 | TRBV6-5 | -
TGTGCCTGGAGTTTTCTCTGGGGACAGAGCTCCTACAATGAGCAGTTCTTC | CAWSFLWGQSSYNEQFF | TRBD1 | TRBJ2-1 | TRBV30 | -
TGTGCCAGCAGCTTAAGCCCCAGGACAGGGGGGTTCTACGAGCAGTACTTC | CASSLSPRTGGFYEQYF | TRBD1 | TRBJ2-7 | TRBV11-2 | few
TGTGCCATCAGTGTAGCTAGCGGGGTGATTAGCTCCTACAATGAGCAGTTCTTC | CAISVASGVISSYNEQFF | TRBD2 | TRBJ2-1 | TRBV10-3 | -
TGCAGCGTTGAAAGCCGACAGGGGGTCCACGAGCAGTACTTC | CSVESRQGVHEQYF | TRBD1 | TRBJ2-7 | TRBV29-1 | -
TGCGCCAGCAGCCCCGGAAGTGGAGGGCAGTACTTC | CASSPGSGGQYF | - | TRBJ2-7 | TRBV5-1 | -
TGTGCCAGCAAGGACCCCCATCCTGAAGCTTTCTTT | CASKDPHPEAFF | - | TRBJ1-1 | TRBV6-5 | few
TGCGCCAGCAGCTTGGCGGGGGTCGGGGCAGATACGCAGTATTTT | CASSLAGVGADTQYF | - | TRBJ2-3 | TRBV5-1 | -
TGCGCCAGCAGCTTGTCCTCAGGGAACACTGAAGCTTTCTTT | CASSLSSGNTEAFF | - | TRBJ1-1 | TRBV5-1 | -
TGTGCCAGCACCCTTCAGGGGAGCTCCTACGAGCAGTACTTC | CASTLQGSSYEQYF | - | TRBJ2-7 | TRBV6-5 | -
TGTGCCAGCAGCCATGGGACTAGCGGGAGGGCCTGGAGCTCCTACAATGAGCAGTTCTTC | CASSHGTSGRAWSSYNEQFF | TRBD2 | TRBJ2-1 | TRBV14 | -
TGTGCCAGCAGACGGGGGAGGAACACCGGGGAGCTGTTTTTT | CASRRGRNTGELFF | - | TRBJ2-2 | TRBV6-5 | -
TGTGCCAGCAGTTACTCGATCCCAGGGAACACCGGGGAGCTGTTTTTT | CASSYSIPGNTGELFF | - | TRBJ2-2 | TRBV6-5 | -
TGTGCCATCAGTGAGTCGTCAACTTGGTTTGGCTACACCTTC | CAISESSTWFGYTF | - | TRBJ1-2 | TRBV10-3 | -
TGTGCCAGCAGCGTAGCTGGACAGGGGGGAGAGACCCAGTACTTC | CASSVAGQGGETQYF | TRBD1 | TRBJ2-5 | TRBV9 | -
TGTGCCAGCAGCTTATCCCCCTATAATTCACCCCTCCACTTT | CASSLSPYNSPLHF | - | TRBJ1-6 | TRBV7-3 | -